Given below is one TCR beta chain in context. Its specificity is not known. These data originate in a study of metastatic and nonmetastatic thyroid tumors. Each patient came to thyroid surgery without any prior treatment (of any kind). TCRdb reanalyzed the PCR reads with MiXCR. The sample holds 28,000 or so clones, roughly 15% seen once. The study, taken as a whole, reports: Across blood and tumor, TCR beta diversity in malignant thyroid tumors was reportedly significantly higher than in benign nodules.

Sequences were obtained from blood. The sequence was collected from a female donor with papillary thyroid cancer or a benign thyroid nodule (not recorded which). Some clones in this sample may be carry-over from other donors' samples.

Here the CDR3 reads CASSLRKGTHEQYF. For the CDR3, the DNA is TGTGCCAGCAGCTTAAGAAAGGGGACCCACGAGCAGTACTTC. The chain links TRBV7-2 to TRBJ2-7; the D gene could be TRBD1 or TRBD2 (5 bases each). V was pared by 2 bases and J by 5 bases, with 13 bases between. Germline V gene sequence: CDR1 SGHTA, CDR2 FQGNSA. This CDR3 is 14 amino acids long.